This T cell receptor beta chain was profiled in a study of T cell responses to AZD1222 COVID-19 vaccine. CDR3 length: 16 amino acids. The V segment lost 1 base and the J segment 6 bases; nucleotides outside the gene matches: 7. Germline CDR1 MGHRA, CDR2 YSYEKL. Findings and limits, study-wide: Donors in the cohort were predominantly white British and more often female, and clonal diversity was possibly underestimated. Spike regions recognized by vaccine-associated CD4 TCRs spanned the protein, led by 160-218 and 743-854.

Here immunoSEQ multiplex PCR was the method, and the copy in TCRdb shows in-frame clones only, minus some. The repertoire holds some 120,000 clones, with approximately 91% as singletons. Second doses were pooled across both intervals (about 4 or about 12 weeks). Details on this clone: As yet, its antigen is unknown.

The sequence derives from an adult who received the AZD1222 COVID-19 vaccine. The starting material was peripheral blood, obtained 28 days after the second AZD1222 dose. The chain uses TRBV4-1 and TRBJ1-4; 8 bases match TRBD1. CDR3: CASSQAPDRAHEKLFF. The CDR3 DNA reads TGCGCCAGCAGCCAAGCCCCGGACAGGGCACATGAAAAACTGTTTTTT.